Described below is a single T cell receptor (beta chain) sequence and its context. This receptor's antigen is unknown. No base quality values were provided; no much bigger clone lies one nucleotide off. V is cut by 2 bases and J by 11 bases, and the space between the germline ends is 9 bases. Based on the germline V gene, the CDR1 and CDR2 sequences are SGHVS and FQNEAQ. Taken from cysteine to phenylalanine, the CDR3 has 12 residues. Only CDR3 DNA remains: 36 bases, in frame from the first base. This specimen comes from a study of radiation and T cells in renal cell carcinoma (dated by TCRdb to about 2020). The study in broad terms: The samples were drawn from a clinical trial, where primary renal cell carcinomas were treated with 15 Gy of stereotactic body radiation therapy and then removed by nephrectomy 4 weeks afterward. A total of some 55 samples underwent TCR beta sequencing, made up of some 26 tumors and around 27 peripheral blood samples. Across all 50 or so samples, 4,000,000 or so unique CDR3 nucleotide sequences, encoding around 2.4 million unique CDR3 amino acid sequences, were identified. Findings and caveats that apply to the study as a whole: Tracking of blood repertoire dynamics stopped at approximately 4 weeks after treatment, with no follow-up past that point. In blood, the top tumor clonotypes increased from baseline to 2 weeks after radiation and then shrank by 4 weeks, which suggests a temporary expansion of tumor-resident clones. Because the trial had a single-armed design, the trial could not examine how radiation dose or scheduling affected the TCR repertoire. Because no pretreatment tumor biopsies were available, whether clonotypes were present in the tumor at baseline could not be determined.

The sample's time point label, decoded: baseline pretreatment blood. Taken with the paper, the label for treatment or condition translates to: 15 Gy SBRT to primary tumor, nephrectomy 4 weeks later. To follow tumor-enriched clonotypes, peripheral blood was collected serially from radiation-treated patients at baseline and again at 2 weeks and 4 weeks after SBRT. Renal cell carcinoma with clear cell pathology was present in all patients. The QIAamp DNA Blood Mini Kit (Qiagen) was used to prepare genomic DNA for TCR sequencing. Only samples passing all quality control checks were included in the analyses. Following the manufacturer's recommendations, the immunoSEQ kit was used to generate TCR beta libraries from genomic DNA. To prepare libraries, a first multiplex PCR with proprietary primers was run, followed by a second PCR that added unique barcodes, and a bead cleanup was done after each round. A kit-provided positive control reaction and a negative control reaction were included in every sample batch. The final libraries underwent checking on an Agilent 4200 TapeStation D1000 ScreenTape, volumetric pooling, and quantification by qPCR. Sequencing ran on an Illumina NextSeq500 with a MidOutput 150-cycle cartridge, using 156 Read1 and 15 Index1 cycles with kit custom primers. The pooled library was loaded at roughly 1 pM with roughly 20% PhiX control spiked in. Concerning the study's data processing: The vendor-processed data were analyzed in R, and a clonotype was defined as all T cells that share the same CDR3 nucleotide sequence. For clone abundance analyses, frequencies were normalized to the 10,000 most abundant clones per sample. Before analysis, public T cell clones were removed, and these numbered fewer than six per sample on average. Tumor-enriched clonotypes and baseline blood-enriched clonotypes were defined as those with an abundance difference of at least 32-fold between compartments. A beta-binomial differential abundance model was used to identify clonotypes that expanded or contracted between blood time points. The Baroni-Urbani and Buser coefficient was used to measure tumor-blood repertoire similarity, and groups were compared with two-tailed Wilcoxon tests in R. This is the immuneACCESS table as TCRdb keeps it, with only in-frame sequences that have V and J called. A part of the clones is gone; compared with another copy, unresolved V genes explain less than half, and the rest is unexplained. D and trimming come from the DNA, and the V and J calls and clone size come from that table. For this sample the table gives approximately 140,000 clones, of which 88% were detected only once. The ten largest clones take up roughly 4% of the sample.

The sequence links TRBV7-8 to TRBJ1-4; confidence is insufficient to name the D gene. The sequences come from blood, collected from a patient whose treatment included radiotherapy and nephrectomy. This clonotype was obtained from a woman between 65 and 79 years old with renal cell carcinoma. The sequenced DNA: TGTGCCAGCAGCTTACTTTTGGGGAAACTGTTTTTT. This is translated as CASSLLLGKLFF.